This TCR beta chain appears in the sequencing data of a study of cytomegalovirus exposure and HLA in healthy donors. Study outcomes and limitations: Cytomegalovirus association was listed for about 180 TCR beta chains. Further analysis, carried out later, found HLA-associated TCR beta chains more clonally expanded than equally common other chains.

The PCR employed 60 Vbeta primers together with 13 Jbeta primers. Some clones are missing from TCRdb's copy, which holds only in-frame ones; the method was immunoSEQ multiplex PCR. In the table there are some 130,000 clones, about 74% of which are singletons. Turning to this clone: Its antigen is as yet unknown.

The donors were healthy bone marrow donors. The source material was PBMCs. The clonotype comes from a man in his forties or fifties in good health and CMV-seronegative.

Written as DNA, the CDR3 is TGTGCCAGCAGCTTGGGGGCACCGGGGCGGGGCGAGACCCAGTACTTC. This encodes CASSLGAPGRGETQYF. V gene TRBV5-4 combines with J gene TRBJ2-5; D possibly corresponds to TRBD2 (6 bases). Germline V lookup: CDR1 SGHNT, CDR2 YYREEE (reference sequence). Trimming removed 0 bases from V and 5 bases from J, with 17 bases in between. The length of the CDR3 is 16 residues.